This TCR beta chain was retrieved from a study of cytomegalovirus exposure and HLA in healthy donors. Whole-study results and caveats: Per published reports, the classifier diagnosed cytomegalovirus status with high specificity and sensitivity.

It was with 60 Vbeta and 13 Jbeta primers that the PCR ran. Here immunoSEQ multiplex PCR was the method, and the copy in TCRdb shows in-frame clones only, minus some. Here the sample spans 120,000 to 150,000 clones, 75% to 90% being singletons. Germline CDR1 and CDR2: LGHNA and YSLEER. CDR3 size: 19 residues. V lost 0 bases to trimming and J lost 9 bases; unmatched junction nucleotides: 16. For this clone: The target antigen is unknown.

The sequence was obtained from a woman under 40 in good health and CMV-seronegative. V usage is TRBV4-3 and J usage is TRBJ2-1; 11 positions agree with TRBD2. Material for sequencing was PBMCs. CDR3 in amino acids: CASSQDTPPTSGVWGEQFF. CDR3 nucleotides: TGCGCCAGCAGCCAAGATACTCCCCCGACTAGCGGGGTATGGGGTGAGCAGTTCTTC.